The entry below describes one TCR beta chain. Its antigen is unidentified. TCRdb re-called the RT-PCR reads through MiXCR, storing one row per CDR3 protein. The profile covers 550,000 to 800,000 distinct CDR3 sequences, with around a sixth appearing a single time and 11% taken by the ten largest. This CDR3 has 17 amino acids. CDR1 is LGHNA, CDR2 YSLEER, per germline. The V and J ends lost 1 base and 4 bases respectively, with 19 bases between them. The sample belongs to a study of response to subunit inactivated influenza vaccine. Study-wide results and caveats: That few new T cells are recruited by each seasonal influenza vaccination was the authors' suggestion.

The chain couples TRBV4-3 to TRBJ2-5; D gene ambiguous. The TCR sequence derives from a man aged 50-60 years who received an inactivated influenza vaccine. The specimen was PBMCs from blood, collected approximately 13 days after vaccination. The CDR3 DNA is TGCGCCAGCAGCCAAGCTCCCCGTGTGGGGAAGGGAGAGACCCAGTACTTC. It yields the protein CASSQAPRVGKGETQYF.